This record concerns one T cell receptor beta chain sequence. The data were obtained in a study of blood T cell repertoires in COVID-19. Study as a whole: PBMCs, B-cell-depleted T cells, or T cells provided the cDNA or gDNA that made up the material.

Methods used by the authors: Amplifying reference gene primers gave estimates of nucleated cell counts. TCRdb keeps only in-frame clones here, not all; method: immunoSEQ multiplex PCR. That table is the source of V, J and clone size, and D and trimming were worked out from the DNA. Of 180,000 or so clones listed, approximately 85% are singletons. Germline values: CDR1 ENHRY, CDR2 SYGVKD. The V and J ends lost 3 bases and 5 bases respectively, with 8 bases between them. The CDR3 has 13 residues. This sequence joins TRBV10-3 and TRBJ2-1; D unresolved. Sequences were obtained from peripheral blood. This receptor was identified in a woman in her sixties or seventies with acute or convalescent COVID-19. DNA for the CDR3: TGTGCCATCAGTGAACTCCTCAACAATGAGCAGTTCTTC. This encodes CAISELLNNEQFF.